The clone carrying this T cell receptor (beta chain) was counted between two and nine times. The antigen remains unidentified. The data originate from a study of CD8 T cells in ankylosing spondylitis. The CDR3 sequence is 16 residues long. Trimming took off 5 bases at V and 0 bases at J, with 17 bases between the two ends. Germline assignment: CDR1 DFQATT and CDR2 SNEGSKA (reference sequence). Study-wide results and limits: Matched ankylosing spondylitis synovial fluid reportedly showed significant enrichment of disease-linked clones. CD8+ cells made up the disease-linked clones, which were relatively rare in peripheral blood.

TCRdb called the 5' RACE reads again in MiXCR, with one record for every CDR3 protein. The top ten clones hold 0.5% to 0.65% of a sample with more than 200,000 distinct CDR3 sequences, roughly 25% of them seen once. Sequencing input: blood, either unsorted or a sorted T cell fraction (not recorded which). The chain carries TRBV20-1 and TRBJ1-5; D is undetermined. This clonotype was sampled from a male donor with ankylosing spondylitis or in good health (not recorded which). The CDR3 region is CSAPPPLEASNQPQHF. The CDR3 DNA is TGCAGTGCTCCCCCACCCCTGGAAGCTAGCAATCAGCCCCAGCATTTT.